The entry below describes one T cell receptor (beta chain). The data were obtained in a study of blood T cell repertoires in COVID-19. Study context: Both acute and convalescent COVID-19 samples were obtained from the United States, Italy and Spain. T cells, B-cell-depleted T cells, or PBMCs provided the cDNA or gDNA that served as material.

Source study methods: Nucleated cell number was recorded as an estimate derived from reference gene primer amplification. Measured with immunoSEQ multiplex PCR; TCRdb has only the in-frame clones, and not every one. V and J calls and clone size come straight from that table; D and trimming were deduced from the DNA. Of about 180,000 clones in the sample, 83% were seen once. With V trimmed by 0 bases and J by 0 bases, 2 bases remained unmatched. The germline CDR1 and CDR2 sequences are MNHEY and SMNVEV (reference sequence). The CDR3 spans 16 residues. The sequencing sample was made of peripheral blood. The sequence came from a human donor in a cohort sampled during active COVID-19. The chain links TRBV27 to TRBJ2-1; 7 nucleotides match TRBD1. The CDR3 region is CASSLSSGGSYNEQFF. DNA of the CDR3: TGTGCCAGCAGTTTATCGTCAGGGGGCTCCTACAATGAGCAGTTCTTC.